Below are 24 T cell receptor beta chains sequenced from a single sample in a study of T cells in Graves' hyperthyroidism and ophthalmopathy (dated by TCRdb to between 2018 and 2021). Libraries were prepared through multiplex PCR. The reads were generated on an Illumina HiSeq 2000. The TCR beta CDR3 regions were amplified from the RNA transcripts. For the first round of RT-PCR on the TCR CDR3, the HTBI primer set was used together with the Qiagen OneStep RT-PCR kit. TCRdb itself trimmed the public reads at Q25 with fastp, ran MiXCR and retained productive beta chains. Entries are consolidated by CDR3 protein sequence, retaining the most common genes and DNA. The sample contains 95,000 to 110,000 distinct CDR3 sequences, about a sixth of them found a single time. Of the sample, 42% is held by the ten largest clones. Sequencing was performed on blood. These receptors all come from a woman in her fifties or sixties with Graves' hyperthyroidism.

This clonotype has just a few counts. CDR3 coding DNA: TGTGCCACCAGTCCAGGGCTCGCCGGGGAGCTGTTTTTT. This translates into CATSPGLAGELFF. This chain joins TRBV24-1 and TRBJ2-2; D possibly corresponds to TRBD1 (5 bases). Trimming stripped 6 bases from V and 6 bases from J, with 10 bases between. Per germline, CDR1 KGHDR and CDR2 SFDVKD. This CDR3 spans 13 amino acids.

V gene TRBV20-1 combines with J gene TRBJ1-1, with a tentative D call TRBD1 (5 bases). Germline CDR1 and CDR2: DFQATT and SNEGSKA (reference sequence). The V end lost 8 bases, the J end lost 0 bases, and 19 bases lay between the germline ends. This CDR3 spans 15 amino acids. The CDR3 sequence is CSQYGGVGMNTEAFF. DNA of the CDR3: TGCAGTCAGTATGGGGGTGTCGGGATGAACACTGAAGCTTTCTTT.

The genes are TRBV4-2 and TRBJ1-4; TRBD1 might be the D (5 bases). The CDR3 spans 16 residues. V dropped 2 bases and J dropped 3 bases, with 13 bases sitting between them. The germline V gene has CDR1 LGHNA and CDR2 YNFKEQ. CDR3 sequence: CASSQRTPPSNEKLFF. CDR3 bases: TGTGCCAGCAGCCAAAGGACACCTCCGTCTAATGAAAAACTGTTTTTT.

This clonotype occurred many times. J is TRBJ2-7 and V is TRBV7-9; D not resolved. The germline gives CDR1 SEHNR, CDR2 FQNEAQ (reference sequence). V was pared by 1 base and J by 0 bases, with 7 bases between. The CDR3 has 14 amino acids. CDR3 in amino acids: CASSLGLGSYEQYV. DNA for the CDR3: TGTGCCAGCAGCTTAGGGTTGGGCTCCTACGAGCAGTACGTC.

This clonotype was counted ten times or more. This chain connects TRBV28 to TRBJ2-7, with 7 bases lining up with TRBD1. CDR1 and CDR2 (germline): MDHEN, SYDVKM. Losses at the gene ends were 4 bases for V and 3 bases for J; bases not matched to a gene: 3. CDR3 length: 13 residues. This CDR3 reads CASSSYRGYEQYF. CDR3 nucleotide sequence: TGTGCCAGCAGTTCTTACAGGGGCTACGAGCAGTACTTC.

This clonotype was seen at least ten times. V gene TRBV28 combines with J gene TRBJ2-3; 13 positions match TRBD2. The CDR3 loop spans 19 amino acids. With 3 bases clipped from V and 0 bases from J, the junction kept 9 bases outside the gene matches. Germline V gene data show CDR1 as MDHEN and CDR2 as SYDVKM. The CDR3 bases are TGTGCCAGCAGTTTTTGGACTAGCGGGAGCCCTCGGAGCACAGATACGCAGTATTTT. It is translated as CASSFWTSGSPRSTDTQYF. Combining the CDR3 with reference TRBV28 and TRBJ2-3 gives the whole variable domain DVKVTQSSRYLVKRTGEKVFLECVQDMDHENMFWYRQDPGLGLRLIYFSYDVKMKEKGDIPEGYSVSREKKERFSLILESASTNQTSMYLCASSFWTSGSPRSTDTQYFGPGTRLTVL.

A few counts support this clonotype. The CDR3 DNA follows: TGTGCCAGCAGCTCCGGGACTTCCAATTCACCCCTCCACTTT. Amino acids: CASSSGTSNSPLHF. The chain joins TRBV7-9 to TRBJ1-6; possible D gene TRBD1, 5 bases. Trimming removed 4 bases at V and 7 bases at J, with 11 bases between. The CDR3 consists of 14 residues. Germline CDR1 SEHNR, CDR2 FQNEAQ (reference sequence).

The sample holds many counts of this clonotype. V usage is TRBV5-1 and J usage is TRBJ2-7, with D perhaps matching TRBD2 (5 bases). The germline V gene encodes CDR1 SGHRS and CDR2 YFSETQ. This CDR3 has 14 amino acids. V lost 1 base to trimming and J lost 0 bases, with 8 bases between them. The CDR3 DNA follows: TGCGCCAGCAGCTTGCTGGGGAGCTCCTACGAGCAGTACTTC. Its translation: CASSLLGSSYEQYF.

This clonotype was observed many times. The CDR3 DNA follows: TGTGCCAGCAGCCAGACTAGCGGGGGCATCACAGATACGCAGTATTTT. This gives the protein CASSQTSGGITDTQYF. This chain uses TRBV27 with TRBJ2-3; 12 nucleotides match TRBD2. The CDR3 loop spans 16 amino acids. J lost 2 bases, V lost 6 bases, and 6 bases had no gene match. Germline loops: CDR1 MNHEY, CDR2 SMNVEV (reference sequence).

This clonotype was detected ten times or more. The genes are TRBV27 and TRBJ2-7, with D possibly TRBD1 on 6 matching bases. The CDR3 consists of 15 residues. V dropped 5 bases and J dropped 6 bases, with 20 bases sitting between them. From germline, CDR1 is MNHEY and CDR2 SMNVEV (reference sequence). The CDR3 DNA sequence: TGTGCCAGCAGTCCTGGGGACATCCCCCTACCCGAGCAGTACTTC. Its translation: CASSPGDIPLPEQYF.

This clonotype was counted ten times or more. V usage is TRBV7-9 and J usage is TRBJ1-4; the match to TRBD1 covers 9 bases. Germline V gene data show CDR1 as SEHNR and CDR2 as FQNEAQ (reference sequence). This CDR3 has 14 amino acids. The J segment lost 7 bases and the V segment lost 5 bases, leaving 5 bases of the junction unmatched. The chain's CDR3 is CASSNRDRAEKLFF. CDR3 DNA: TGTGCCAGCAGCAACCGGGACAGGGCTGAAAAACTGTTTTTT.

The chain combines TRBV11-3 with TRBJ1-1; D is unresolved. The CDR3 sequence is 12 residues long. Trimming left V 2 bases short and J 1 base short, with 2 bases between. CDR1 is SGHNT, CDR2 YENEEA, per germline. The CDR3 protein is CASSLSNTEAFF. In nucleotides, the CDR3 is TGTGCCAGCAGCTTATCGAACACTGAAGCTTTCTTT.

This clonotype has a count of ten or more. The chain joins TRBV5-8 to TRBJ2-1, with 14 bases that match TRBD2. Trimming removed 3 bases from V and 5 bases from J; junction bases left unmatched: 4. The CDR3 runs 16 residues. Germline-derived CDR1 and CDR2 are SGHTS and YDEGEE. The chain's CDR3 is CASSWGTSGRNNEQFF. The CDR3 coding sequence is TGTGCCAGCAGCTGGGGGACTAGCGGGAGAAACAATGAGCAGTTCTTC.

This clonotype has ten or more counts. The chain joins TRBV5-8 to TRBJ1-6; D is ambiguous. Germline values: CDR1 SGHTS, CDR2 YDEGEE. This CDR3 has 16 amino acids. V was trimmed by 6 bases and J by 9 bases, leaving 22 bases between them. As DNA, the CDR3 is TGTGCCAGCACCTCGGGCGTGACAAGTGGCCGTTCACCCCTCCACTTT. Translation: CASTSGVTSGRSPLHF.

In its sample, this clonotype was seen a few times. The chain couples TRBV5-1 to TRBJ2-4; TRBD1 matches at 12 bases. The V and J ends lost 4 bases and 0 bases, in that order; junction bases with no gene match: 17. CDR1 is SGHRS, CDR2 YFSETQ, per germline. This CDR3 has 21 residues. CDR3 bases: TGCGCCAGCAGCCCCGGGACAGGGGGCCTGGGGAGCGGTCTAGCCAAAAACATTCAGTACTTC. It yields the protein CASSPGTGGLGSGLAKNIQYF.

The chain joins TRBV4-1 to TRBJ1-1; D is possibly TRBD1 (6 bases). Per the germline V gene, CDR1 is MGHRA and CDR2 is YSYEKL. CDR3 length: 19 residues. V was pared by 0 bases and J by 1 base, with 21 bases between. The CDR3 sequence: CASSQDCSQGLRSNTEAFF. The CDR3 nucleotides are TGCGCCAGCAGCCAAGATTGCAGCCAGGGGTTGCGGTCGAACACTGAAGCTTTCTTT.

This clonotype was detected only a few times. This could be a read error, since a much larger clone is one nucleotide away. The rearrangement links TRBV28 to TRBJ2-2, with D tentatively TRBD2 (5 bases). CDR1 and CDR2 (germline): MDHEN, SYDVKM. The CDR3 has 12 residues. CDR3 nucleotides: TGTGTCAGCGGAATCCGGACCGGGGAGCTGTTTTTT. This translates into CVSGIRTGELFF.

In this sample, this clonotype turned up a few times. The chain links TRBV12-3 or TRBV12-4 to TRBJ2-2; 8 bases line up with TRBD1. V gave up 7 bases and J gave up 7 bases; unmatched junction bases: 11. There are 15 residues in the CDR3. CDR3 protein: CASTLPQGAGGELFF. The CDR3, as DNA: TGTGCCAGCACCCTCCCGCAGGGGGCCGGCGGGGAGCTGTTTTTT.

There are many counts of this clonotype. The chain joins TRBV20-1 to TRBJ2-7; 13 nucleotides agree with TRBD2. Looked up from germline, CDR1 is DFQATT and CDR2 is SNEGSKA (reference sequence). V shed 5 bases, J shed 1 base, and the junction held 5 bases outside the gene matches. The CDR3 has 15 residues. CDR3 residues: CSAQTSGRFSYEQYF. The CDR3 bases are TGCAGTGCTCAGACTAGCGGGAGGTTTTCCTACGAGCAGTACTTC.

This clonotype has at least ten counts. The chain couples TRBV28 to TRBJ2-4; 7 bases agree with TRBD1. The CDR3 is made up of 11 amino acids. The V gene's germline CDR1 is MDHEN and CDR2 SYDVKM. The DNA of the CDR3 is TGTGCAACCCGGGGACAGAACATTCAGTACTTC. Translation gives CATRGQNIQYF.

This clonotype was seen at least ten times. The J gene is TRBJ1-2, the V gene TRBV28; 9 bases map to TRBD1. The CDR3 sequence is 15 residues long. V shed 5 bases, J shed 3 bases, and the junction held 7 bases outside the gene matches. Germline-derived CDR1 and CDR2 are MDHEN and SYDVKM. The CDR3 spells CASSEQGASYYGYTF. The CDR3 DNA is TGTGCCAGCAGTGAACAGGGGGCCTCCTACTATGGCTACACCTTC.

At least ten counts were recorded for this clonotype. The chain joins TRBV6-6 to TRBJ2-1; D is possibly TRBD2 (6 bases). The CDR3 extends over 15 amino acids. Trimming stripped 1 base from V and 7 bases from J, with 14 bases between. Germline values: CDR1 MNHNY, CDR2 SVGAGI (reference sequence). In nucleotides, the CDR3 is TGTGCCAGCAGTTACTGGGGGGACGGCAAGAATGAGCAGTTCTTC. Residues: CASSYWGDGKNEQFF.

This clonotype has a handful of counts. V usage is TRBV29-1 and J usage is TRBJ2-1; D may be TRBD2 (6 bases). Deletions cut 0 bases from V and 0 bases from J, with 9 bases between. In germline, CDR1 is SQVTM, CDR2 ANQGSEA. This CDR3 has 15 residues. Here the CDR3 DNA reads TGCAGCGTTGAAGACGGGGGTAGCTCCTACAATGAGCAGTTCTTC. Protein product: CSVEDGGSSYNEQFF.

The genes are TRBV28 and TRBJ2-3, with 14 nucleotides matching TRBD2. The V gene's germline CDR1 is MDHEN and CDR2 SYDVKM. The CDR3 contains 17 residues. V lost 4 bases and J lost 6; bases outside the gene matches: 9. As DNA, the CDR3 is TGTGCCAGCAGTTCACGACTAGCGGGAGGGGATTTGGATACGCAGTATTTT. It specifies CASSSRLAGGDLDTQYF. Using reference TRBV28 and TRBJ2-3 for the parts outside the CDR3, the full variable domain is DVKVTQSSRYLVKRTGEKVFLECVQDMDHENMFWYRQDPGLGLRLIYFSYDVKMKEKGDIPEGYSVSREKKERFSLILESASTNQTSMYLCASSSRLAGGDLDTQYFGPGTRLTVL.